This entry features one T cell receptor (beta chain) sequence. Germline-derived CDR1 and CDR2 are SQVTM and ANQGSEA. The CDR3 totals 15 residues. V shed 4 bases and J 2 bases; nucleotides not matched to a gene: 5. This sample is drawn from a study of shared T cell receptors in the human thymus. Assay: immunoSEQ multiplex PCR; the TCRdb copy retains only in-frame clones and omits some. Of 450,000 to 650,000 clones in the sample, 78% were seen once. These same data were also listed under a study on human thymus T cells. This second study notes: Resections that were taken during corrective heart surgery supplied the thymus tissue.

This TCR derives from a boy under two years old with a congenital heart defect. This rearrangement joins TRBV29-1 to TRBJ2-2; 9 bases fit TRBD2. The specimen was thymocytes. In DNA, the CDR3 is TGCAGCGTTGTACTAGCGGGCTACAACACCGGGGAGCTGTTTTTT. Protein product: CSVVLAGYNTGELFF.